These 8 T cell receptor beta chains share one sample of origin, sequenced in a study of CD8+CD57+ T cells in acquired aplastic anemia. Patients who underwent sequencing had shown CD8+CD57+ cell expansion by flow cytometry. Profiles of TCR beta VDJ and CDR3 were generated from a genomic DNA template. TCRdb called the reads again in MiXCR, with one record for every CDR3 protein. Among some 150,000 distinct CDR3 sequences, 70% to 75% were seen once, and the ten largest hold 40% to 55%. Sequencing input: sorted CD4+, CD8+, or CD8+CD57+ T cells (not recorded which) from PBMCs. The receptors stem from a human donor with aplastic anemia.

This clonotype showed up many times. This chain joins TRBV7-6 and TRBJ2-3; TRBD2 is a possible D gene (5 bases). Germline V gives CDR1 SGHVS, CDR2 FNYEAQ. The CDR3 spans 13 residues. The V end lost 5 bases, the J end lost 4 bases, and 10 bases lay between the germline ends. The CDR3 loop is CASSALGADTQYF. CDR3 in DNA: TGTGCCAGCAGCGCGTTGGGAGCAGATACGCAGTATTTT.

V is TRBV3-1 and J is TRBJ2-2; D remains ambiguous. The CDR3 length is 16 residues. V was pared by 2 bases and J by 7 bases, with 17 bases between. In germline, CDR1 is LGHDT, CDR2 YNNKEL (reference sequence). The CDR3 nucleotides are TGTGCCAGCAGCCAAAGCCCTTTGGTGGGGATCGGGGAGCTGTTTTTT. As protein: CASSQSPLVGIGELFF.

The rearrangement joins TRBV13 to TRBJ1-1, with D perhaps matching TRBD1 (5 bases). CDR1 PRHDT and CDR2 FYEKMQ come from the germline V gene (reference sequence). This CDR3 contains 13 residues. In nucleotides, the CDR3 is TGTGCTACGGCCGGAGGGGCTGTGACTGAAGCTTTCTTT. Translating gives CATAGGAVTEAFF.

CDR3 in amino acids: CATPAGGNQPQHF. The CDR3 nucleotides are TGTGCCACACCCGCAGGGGGCAATCAGCCCCAGCATTTT. The chain carries TRBV24-1 and TRBJ1-5, with D perhaps TRBD1 (6 bases). Looked up from germline, CDR1 is KGHDR and CDR2 is SFDVKD. CDR3 length equals 13 residues. V lost 10 bases, J lost 2 bases, and 11 bases lay in between.

This clonotype was picked up a small number of times. The junction and the germline gene differ at one end; a read error may be behind it. V usage is TRBV7-6 and J usage is TRBJ2-1; D remains unclear. Germline V gene data show CDR1 as SGHVS and CDR2 as FNYEAQ. This CDR3 is built from 11 residues. The CDR3 here is CRVDTYNEQFF. CDR3 nucleotides: TGCCGGGTTGATACCTACAATGAGCAGTTCTTC.

J is TRBJ2-7 and V is TRBV19; D is perhaps TRBD1 (6 bases). Trimming left V 10 bases short and J 4 bases short, with 14 bases between. The CDR3 is made up of 12 amino acids. The germline gives CDR1 LNHDA, CDR2 SQIVND (reference sequence). CDR3 in amino acids: CATTGSLYEQYF. For the CDR3, the DNA is TGTGCCACCACAGGGTCGCTGTACGAGCAGTACTTC. Full variable domain (remainder filled in from reference TRBV19 and TRBJ2-7): DGGITQSPKYLFRKEGQNVTLSCEQNLNHDAMYWYRQDPGQGLRLIYYSQIVNDFQKGDIAEGYSVSREKKESFPLTVTSAQKNPTAFYLCATTGSLYEQYFGPGTRLTVT.

The rearrangement uses TRBV24-1 and TRBJ1-5; D is uncertain. V shed 5 bases and J shed 4 bases, with 8 bases lying between them. The CDR3 spans 13 residues. Germline assignment: CDR1 KGHDR and CDR2 SFDVKD. The CDR3 is CATSGAGNQPQHF. The CDR3 DNA reads as TGTGCCACCAGTGGTGCGGGGAATCAGCCCCAGCATTTT.

This clonotype was detected only a few times. This chain links TRBV2 with TRBJ1-1, with D possibly TRBD1 on 6 matching bases. The V gene's germline CDR1 is SNHLY and CDR2 FYNNEI. The CDR3 loop spans 14 amino acids. Trimming removed 2 bases at V and 1 base at J, with 8 bases between. CDR3 DNA sequence: TGTGCCAGCAGTGAACCGGACAGGAACACTGAAGCTTTCTTT. Amino acids: CASSEPDRNTEAFF. Full variable domain (remainder filled in from reference TRBV2 and TRBJ1-1): EPEVTQTPSHQVTQMGQEVILRCVPISNHLYFYWYRQILGQKVEFLVSFYNNEISEKSEIFDDQFSVERPDGSNFTLKIRSTKLEDSAMYFCASSEPDRNTEAFFGQGTRLTVV.